This TCR beta chain appears in the sequencing data of a study of T cell responses to AZD1222 COVID-19 vaccine. Study background: Analyses pooled second doses at about 4 or about 12 weeks.

The assay was immunoSEQ multiplex PCR, and TCRdb's table has in-frame clones only and misses some. The data show about 110,000 clones, roughly 80% seen once. Sequencing used peripheral blood, obtained on day 0 of AZD1222 vaccination. This sequence was found in an adult in good health.

This CDR3 reads CATRTPGYYGYTF. In nucleotides, the CDR3 is TGTGCCACCCGGACCCCAGGTTACTATGGCTACACCTTC. The J gene is TRBJ1-2, the V gene TRBV28; D is undetermined. CDR3 length equals 13 residues. Trimming took off 10 bases at V and 3 bases at J, with 15 bases between the two ends. The germline gives CDR1 MDHEN, CDR2 SYDVKM.